Listed below are T cell receptor beta chains from one sample, sequenced in a study of blood T cell repertoires in COVID-19. The protocol was immunoSEQ multiplex PCR, while the TCRdb copy is restricted to in-frame clones and leaves out a portion. Seen here are around 280,000 clones, roughly nine tenths observed once, and the top ten hold over 2%. Material: peripheral blood. All receptors derive from a woman aged 45-60 years who had recovered from COVID-19. The CDR3 runs from the conserved cysteine through the conserved F or W.

CDR3aa: CAWADLDYGYTF
v_gene: TRBV30
len: 12
j_gene: TRBJ1-2

CDR3aa: CASSQDLAGVREQYF
v_gene: TRBV3-1/TRBV3-2
len: 15
j_gene: TRBJ2-7

CDR3aa: CASTRGGWVEKLFF
v_gene: TRBV28
len: 14
j_gene: TRBJ1-4

CDR3aa: CASGGWGNTEAFF
v_gene: TRBV27
len: 13
j_gene: TRBJ1-1

CDR3aa: CAWSQDIDNSPLHF
v_gene: TRBV30
len: 14
j_gene: TRBJ1-6

CDR3aa: CASSAARNTEAFF
v_gene: TRBV6-1
len: 13
j_gene: TRBJ1-1

CDR3aa: CASSYSGHSSDEQYF
v_gene: TRBV6-2/TRBV6-3
len: 15
j_gene: TRBJ2-7

CDR3aa: CASSRGLAGGLHNEQFF
v_gene: TRBV7-3
len: 17
j_gene: TRBJ2-1

CDR3aa: CASSYYSGRVNTGELFF
v_gene: TRBV27
len: 17
j_gene: TRBJ2-2

CDR3aa: CASKEGGMQPQHF
v_gene: TRBV12-3/TRBV12-4
len: 13
j_gene: TRBJ1-5

CDR3aa: CAIQGLASPPAAYEQYF
v_gene: TRBV28
len: 17
j_gene: TRBJ2-7

CDR3aa: CASSPTGEAEAFF
v_gene: TRBV12-3/TRBV12-4
len: 13
j_gene: TRBJ1-1

CDR3aa: CASSSGRTDQPQHF
v_gene: TRBV6-5
len: 14
j_gene: TRBJ1-5

CDR3aa: CASSFGTFGYEQYF
v_gene: TRBV7-2
len: 14
j_gene: TRBJ2-7

CDR3aa: CATSETGTNTIYF
v_gene: TRBV5-1
len: 13
j_gene: TRBJ1-3

CDR3aa: CASSSRTGLETEAFF
v_gene: TRBV5-4
len: 15
j_gene: TRBJ1-1

CDR3aa: CASSFGQGNYGYTF
v_gene: TRBV9
len: 14
j_gene: TRBJ1-2

CDR3aa: CASSLTFLSSYEQYF
v_gene: TRBV6-2/TRBV6-3
len: 15
j_gene: TRBJ2-7

CDR3aa: CASSLSRDQGQPQHF
v_gene: TRBV27
len: 15
j_gene: TRBJ1-5

CDR3aa: CASSLASGGIKNIQYF
v_gene: TRBV5-4
len: 16
j_gene: TRBJ2-4

CDR3aa: CASTGGFYEQYF
v_gene: TRBV21-1
len: 12
j_gene: TRBJ2-7

CDR3aa: CASSSPGQGNTEAFF
v_gene: TRBV7-2
len: 15
j_gene: TRBJ1-1

CDR3aa: CATSAGTGVYGYTF
v_gene: TRBV24-1
len: 14
j_gene: TRBJ1-2

CDR3aa: CASSTNRDRETQYF
v_gene: TRBV9
len: 14
j_gene: TRBJ2-5

CDR3aa: CASSFRRASGSNTGELFF
v_gene: TRBV5-6
len: 18
j_gene: TRBJ2-2

CDR3aa: CASSGSYRALGTEAFF
v_gene: TRBV27
len: 16
j_gene: TRBJ1-1

CDR3aa: CASSDRRSNEKLFF
v_gene: TRBV7-2
len: 14
j_gene: TRBJ1-4

CDR3aa: CASSKRASGGLITGELFF
v_gene: TRBV7-9
len: 18
j_gene: TRBJ2-2

CDR3aa: CAISQFQGYEQYF
v_gene: TRBV10-3
len: 13
j_gene: TRBJ2-7

CDR3aa: CASRDRTPYGYTF
v_gene: TRBV2
len: 13
j_gene: TRBJ1-2

CDR3aa: CATSGVLRGELFF
v_gene: TRBV24-1
len: 13
j_gene: TRBJ2-2

CDR3aa: CASSPRLAVTGELFF
v_gene: TRBV3-1/TRBV3-2
len: 15
j_gene: TRBJ2-2

CDR3aa: CASSIRTSGSLGEQFF
v_gene: TRBV7-8
len: 16
j_gene: TRBJ2-1

CDR3aa: CASSVSGSTDTQYF
v_gene: TRBV6-4
len: 14
j_gene: TRBJ2-3

CDR3aa: CASSSLQGNTIYF
v_gene: TRBV27
len: 13
j_gene: TRBJ1-3

CDR3aa: CASSLSESEAFF
v_gene: TRBV5-4
len: 12
j_gene: TRBJ1-1

CDR3aa: CASSLTGGGWNEAFF
v_gene: TRBV28
len: 15
j_gene: TRBJ1-1

CDR3aa: CASSYSASNYGYTF
v_gene: TRBV6-5
len: 14
j_gene: TRBJ1-2

CDR3aa: CASSTTSGRPLANEQYF
v_gene: TRBV28
len: 17
j_gene: TRBJ2-7

CDR3aa: CASSPTGYGYTF
v_gene: TRBV28
len: 12
j_gene: TRBJ1-2

CDR3aa: CASSQDRVAGYEQYF
v_gene: TRBV4-3
len: 15
j_gene: TRBJ2-7

CDR3aa: CASSLGVYTEAFF
v_gene: TRBV27
len: 13
j_gene: TRBJ1-1

CDR3aa: CASRVTQGTLTEAFF
v_gene: TRBV6-5
len: 15
j_gene: TRBJ1-1

CDR3aa: CASSESRDRGAKNIQYF
v_gene: TRBV2
len: 17
j_gene: TRBJ2-4

CDR3aa: CASAAGGHSYNEQFF
v_gene: TRBV11-3
len: 15
j_gene: TRBJ2-1

CDR3aa: CASSYSVYGELFF
v_gene: TRBV6-5
len: 13
j_gene: TRBJ2-2

CDR3aa: CASSTGANEKLFF
v_gene: TRBV28
len: 13
j_gene: TRBJ1-4

CDR3aa: CASNRQGLNSGNTIYF
v_gene: TRBV5-6
len: 16
j_gene: TRBJ1-3